The 14 T cell receptor beta chains below come from one sample, sequenced in a study of post-analysis software for immune sequencing data. Study results and limitations: Elevated frequency relative to controls characterized several TRBV segments in patients, TRBV5-6, TRBV5-1 and TRBV20-1 among them.

The antigens for these receptors are not known. Included in the TCR beta cDNA libraries were unique molecular identifiers. TCRdb ran MiXCR on the PCR reads and lists one entry per CDR3 protein. The data hold some 500,000 distinct CDR3 sequences, with 45% observed a single time. The sequencing sample was made of blood. The source is a girl under 18 with multiple sclerosis.

J is TRBJ2-3 and V is TRBV7-3, with a tentative D call TRBD2 (5 bases). Germline V CDR1 and CDR2: SGHTA, FQGTGA. The CDR3 is 14 amino acids. Trimming removed 5 bases at V and 4 bases at J, with 13 bases between. DNA for the CDR3: TGTGCCAGCAGCAGAGGAGCGGCCGCAGATACGCAGTATTTT. Translated: CASSRGAAADTQYF.

This sequence joins TRBV20-1 and TRBJ2-3, with 9 bases that match TRBD1. Germline CDR1 reads DFQATT; CDR2 reads SNEGSKA (reference sequence). This CDR3 region has 14 residues. V lost 6 bases and J lost 3; bases outside the gene matches: 7. CDR3 sequence reads: CSASSGTGTDTQYF. As DNA, the CDR3 is TGCAGTGCCTCAAGCGGGACAGGGACAGATACGCAGTATTTT.

The V and J genes are TRBV7-2 and TRBJ2-1, with D perhaps matching TRBD2 (5 bases). The germline CDR1 and CDR2 sequences are SGHTA and FQGNSA. The CDR3 totals 18 residues. Trimming removed 2 bases at V and 0 bases at J, with 17 bases between. This CDR3 is CASSLNRGGLPSYNEQFF. In DNA, the CDR3 is TGTGCCAGCAGCTTAAATCGAGGCGGGCTCCCCTCCTACAATGAGCAGTTCTTC.

The chain uses TRBV6-4 and TRBJ1-4; unclear D gene. CDR1 and CDR2 from the germline V gene are MRHNA and SNTAGT. Trimming removed 2 bases at V and 8 bases at J, with 9 bases between. This CDR3 has 13 residues. Here the CDR3 DNA reads TGTGCCAGCAGTGACAGGAGAGGCGAAAAACTGTTTTTT. This sequence encodes CASSDRRGEKLFF.

CDR3 coding DNA: TGCAGTGCTAGATTTCCCCCCGGGGAGCTGTTTTTT. It yields the protein CSARFPPGELFF. The chain carries TRBV20-1 and TRBJ2-2; no reliable D call. The germline V and J ends were trimmed by 2 bases and 6 bases, with 7 bases remaining between them. This CDR3 contains 12 residues. Germline CDR1 is DFQATT and CDR2 is SNEGSKA (reference sequence).

The V call is TRBV12-3 or TRBV12-4, the J call TRBJ2-5; D is ambiguous. V dropped 0 bases and J dropped 0 bases, with 11 bases sitting between them. The CDR3 is 16 residues long. CDR3 residues: CASSLALLEYQETQYF. As DNA, the CDR3 is TGTGCCAGCAGTTTAGCGCTCCTAGAGTACCAAGAGACCCAGTACTTC.

CDR3: CASSEGYEGNEQFF. Written as DNA, the CDR3 is TGTGCCAGCAGTGAAGGATATGAGGGGAATGAGCAGTTCTTC. The chain is built from TRBV6-1 and TRBJ2-1; D is tentatively TRBD1 or TRBD2 (5 bases each). CDR1 and CDR2 (germline): MNHNS, SASEGT. CDR3 length: 14 amino acids. V dropped 1 base and J dropped 7 bases, with 11 bases sitting between them.

Only a few counts were recorded for this clonotype. This rearrangement joins TRBV5-1 to TRBJ1-5; no reliable D call. Per the germline V gene, CDR1 is SGHRS and CDR2 is YFSETQ. V lost 4 bases to trimming and J lost 0 bases, with 11 bases between them. The CDR3 runs to 15 residues. The CDR3 bases are TGCGCCAGCAGCCGGGATGGCAGTAGCAATCAGCCCCAGCATTTT. Translated: CASSRDGSSNQPQHF.

The rearrangement joins TRBV9 to TRBJ1-4, with TRBD1 matching 9 bases. Germline lookup yields CDR1 SGDLS and CDR2 YYNGEE. The junction had 4 bases not matched to a gene; V was cut back by 3 bases and J by 7 bases. The CDR3 runs 14 residues. The CDR3 sequence is CASSGGTGIEKLFF. CDR3 in DNA: TGTGCCAGCAGCGGTGGGACAGGGATTGAAAAACTGTTTTTT. Variable domain in full (rest from reference TRBV9 and TRBJ1-4): DSGVTQTPKHLITATGQRVTLRCSPRSGDLSVYWYQQSLDQGLQFLIQYYNGEERAKGNILERFSAQQFPDLHSELNLSSLELGDSALYFCASSGGTGIEKLFFGSGTQLSVL.

The chain links TRBV20-1 to TRBJ1-5; D is undetermined. Looked up from germline, CDR1 is DFQATT and CDR2 is SNEGSKA (reference sequence). V was shortened by 0 bases and J by 4 bases, with 10 bases between the two germline ends. The CDR3 loop spans 14 amino acids. In nucleotides, the CDR3 is TGCAGTGCTAGAGAACCCAAACTTAATCAGCCCCAGCATTTT. Encoded protein: CSAREPKLNQPQHF.

This clonotype was detected a few times. This chain uses TRBV5-5 with TRBJ2-1; the match to TRBD1 covers 11 bases. The CDR3 extends over 14 amino acids. The V gene end was trimmed by 3 bases and the J gene end by 7 bases; junction bases not matched to a gene: 3. Germline V CDR1 and CDR2: SGHKS, YYEKEE (reference sequence). CDR3 sequence: CASSYGQGANEQFF. CDR3 nucleotide sequence: TGTGCCAGCAGCTACGGACAGGGGGCAAATGAGCAGTTCTTC.

This rearrangement joins TRBV20-1 to TRBJ2-5; tentative D call: TRBD2 (6 bases). Germline values: CDR1 DFQATT, CDR2 SNEGSKA (reference sequence). The CDR3 spans 15 residues. Trimming took off 8 bases at V and 4 bases at J, with 23 bases between the two ends. CDR3 amino acids: CSTQNLGRGGETQYF. As DNA, the CDR3 is TGCAGTACACAAAACCTGGGCCGGGGAGGAGAGACCCAGTACTTC.

This clonotype was recorded at least ten times. V gene TRBV2 combines with J gene TRBJ2-1, with 8 bases identical to TRBD2. Germline CDR1 SNHLY, CDR2 FYNNEI. V shed 6 bases and J 3 bases; nucleotides not matched to a gene: 7. There are 15 residues in the CDR3. The CDR3 DNA reads as TGTGCCAGCAGGAAGGGACTAGTGGACTACAATGAGCAGTTCTTC. This gives the protein CASRKGLVDYNEQFF.

J is TRBJ2-1 and V is TRBV4-1, with 7 bases that match TRBD1. The CDR3 extends over 15 amino acids. Trimming removed 0 bases from V and 4 bases from J; junction bases left unmatched: 3. Per the germline V gene, CDR1 is MGHRA and CDR2 is YSYEKL. In nucleotides, the CDR3 is TGCGCCAGCAGCCAAGATGGGGACAGTTACAATGAGCAGTTCTTC. It codes for CASSQDGDSYNEQFF.